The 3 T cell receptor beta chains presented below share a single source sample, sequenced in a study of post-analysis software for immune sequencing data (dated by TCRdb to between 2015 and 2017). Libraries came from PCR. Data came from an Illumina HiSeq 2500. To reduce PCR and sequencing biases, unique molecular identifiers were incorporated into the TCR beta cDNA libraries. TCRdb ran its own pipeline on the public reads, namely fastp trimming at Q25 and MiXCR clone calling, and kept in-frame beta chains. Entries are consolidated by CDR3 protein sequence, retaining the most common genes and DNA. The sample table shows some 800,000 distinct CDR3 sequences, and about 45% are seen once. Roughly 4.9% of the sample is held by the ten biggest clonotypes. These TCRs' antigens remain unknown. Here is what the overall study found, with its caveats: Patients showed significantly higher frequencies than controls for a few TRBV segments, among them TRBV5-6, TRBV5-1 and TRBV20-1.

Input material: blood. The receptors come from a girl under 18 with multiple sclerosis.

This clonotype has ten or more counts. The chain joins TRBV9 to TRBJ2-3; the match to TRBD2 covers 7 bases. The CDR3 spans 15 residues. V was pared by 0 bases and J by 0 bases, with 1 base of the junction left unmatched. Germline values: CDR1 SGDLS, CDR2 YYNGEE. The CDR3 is CASSVAGGSTDTQYF. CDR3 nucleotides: TGTGCCAGCAGCGTAGCGGGGGGAAGCACAGATACGCAGTATTTT. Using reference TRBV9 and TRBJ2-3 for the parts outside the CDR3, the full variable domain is DSGVTQTPKHLITATGQRVTLRCSPRSGDLSVYWYQQSLDQGLQFLIQYYNGEERAKGNILERFSAQQFPDLHSELNLSSLELGDSALYFCASSVAGGSTDTQYFGPGTRLTVL.

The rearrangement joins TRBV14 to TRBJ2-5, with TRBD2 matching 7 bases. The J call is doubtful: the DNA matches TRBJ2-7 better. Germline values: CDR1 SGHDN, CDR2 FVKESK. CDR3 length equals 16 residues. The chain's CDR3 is CASSQVLGGLYHEQYF. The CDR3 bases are TGTGCCAGCAGCCAAGTCTTGGGAGGGCTCTACCACGAGCAGTACTTC.

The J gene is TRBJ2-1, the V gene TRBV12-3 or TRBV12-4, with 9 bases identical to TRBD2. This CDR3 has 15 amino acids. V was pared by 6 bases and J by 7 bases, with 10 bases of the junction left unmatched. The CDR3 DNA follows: TGTGCCAGCAGATCCAGGGCTAGCGGGATAAATGAGCAGTTCTTC. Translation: CASRSRASGINEQFF.